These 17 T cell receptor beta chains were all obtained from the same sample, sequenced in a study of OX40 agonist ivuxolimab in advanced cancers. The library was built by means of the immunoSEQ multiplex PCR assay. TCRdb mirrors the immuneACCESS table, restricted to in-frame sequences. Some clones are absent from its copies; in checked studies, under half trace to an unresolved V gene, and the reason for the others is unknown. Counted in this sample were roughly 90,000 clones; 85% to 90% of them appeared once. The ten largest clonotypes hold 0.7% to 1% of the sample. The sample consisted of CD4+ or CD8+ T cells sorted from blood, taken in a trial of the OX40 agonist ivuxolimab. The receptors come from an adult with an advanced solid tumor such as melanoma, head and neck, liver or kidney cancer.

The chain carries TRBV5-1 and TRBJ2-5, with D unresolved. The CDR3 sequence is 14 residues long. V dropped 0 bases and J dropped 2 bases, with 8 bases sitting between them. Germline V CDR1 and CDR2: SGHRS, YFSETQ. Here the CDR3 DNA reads TGCGCCAGCAGCTTGGGTGGCGGACAAGAGACCCAGTACTTC. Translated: CASSLGGGQETQYF.

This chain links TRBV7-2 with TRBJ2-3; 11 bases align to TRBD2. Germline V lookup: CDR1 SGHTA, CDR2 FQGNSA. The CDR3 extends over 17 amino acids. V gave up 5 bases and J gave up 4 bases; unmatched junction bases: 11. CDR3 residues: CASSLGLAGGFADTQYF. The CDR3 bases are TGTGCCAGCAGCCTAGGGCTAGCGGGGGGTTTCGCAGATACGCAGTATTTT.

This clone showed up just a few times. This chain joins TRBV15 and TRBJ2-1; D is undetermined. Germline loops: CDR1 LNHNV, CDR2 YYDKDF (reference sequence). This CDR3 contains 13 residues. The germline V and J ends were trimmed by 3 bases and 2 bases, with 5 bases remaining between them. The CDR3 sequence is CATSRETYNEQFF. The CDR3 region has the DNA TGTGCCACCAGCAGGGAAACCTACAATGAGCAGTTCTTC.

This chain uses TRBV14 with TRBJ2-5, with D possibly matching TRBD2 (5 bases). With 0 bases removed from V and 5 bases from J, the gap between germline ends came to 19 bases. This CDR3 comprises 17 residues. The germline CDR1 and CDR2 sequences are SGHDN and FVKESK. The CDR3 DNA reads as TGTGCCAGCAGCCAAGATGAGGGCCTCCGAAACCTGGAGACCCAGTACTTC. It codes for CASSQDEGLRNLETQYF. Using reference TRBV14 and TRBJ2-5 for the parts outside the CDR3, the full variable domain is EAGVTQFPSHSVIEKGQTVTLRCDPISGHDNLYWYRRVMGKEIKFLLHFVKESKQDESGMPNNRFLAERTGGTYSTLKVQPAELEDSGVYFCASSQDEGLRNLETQYFGPGTRLLVL.

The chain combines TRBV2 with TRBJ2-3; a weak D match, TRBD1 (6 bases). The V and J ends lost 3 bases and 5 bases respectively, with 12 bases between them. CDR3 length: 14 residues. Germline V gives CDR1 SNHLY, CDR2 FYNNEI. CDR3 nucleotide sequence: TGTGCCAGCAGTGAGGCAGGGGTGGTAGATACGCAGTATTTT. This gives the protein CASSEAGVVDTQYF.

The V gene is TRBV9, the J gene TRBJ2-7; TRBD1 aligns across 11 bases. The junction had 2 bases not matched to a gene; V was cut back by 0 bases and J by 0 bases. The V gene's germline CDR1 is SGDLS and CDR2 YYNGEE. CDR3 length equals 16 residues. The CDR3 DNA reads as TGTGCCAGCAGCGTAGGGGGGACAGGGGGCTCCTACGAGCAGTACTTC. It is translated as CASSVGGTGGSYEQYF.

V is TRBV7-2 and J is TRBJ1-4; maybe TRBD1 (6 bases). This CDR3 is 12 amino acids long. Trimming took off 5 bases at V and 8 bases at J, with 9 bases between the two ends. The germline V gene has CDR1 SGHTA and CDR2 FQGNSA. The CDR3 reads CASSPQGEKLFF. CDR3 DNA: TGTGCCAGCAGCCCTCAGGGGGAAAAACTGTTTTTT.

This CDR3 reads CATSRDSVDTQYF. CDR3 DNA: TGTGCCACCAGCAGAGATTCGGTAGATACGCAGTATTTT. The V call is TRBV15, the J call TRBJ2-3; D is uncertain. This CDR3 has 13 amino acids. The V gene's germline CDR1 is LNHNV and CDR2 YYDKDF (reference sequence). Trimming took off 0 bases at V and 5 bases at J, with 6 bases between the two ends.

This CDR3 is CASSWGAEGYNEQFF. The CDR3, as DNA: TGTGCCAGCAGTTGGGGGGCGGAGGGATACAATGAGCAGTTCTTC. The chain combines TRBV5-6 with TRBJ2-1; D may correspond to TRBD1 or TRBD2 (6 bases each). CDR1 and CDR2 (germline): SGHDT, YYEEEE. The CDR3 covers 15 residues. V was pared by 5 bases and J by 4 bases, with 16 bases between. The complete variable domain, with remaining parts taken from reference TRBV5-6 and TRBJ2-1, reads DAGVTQSPTHLIKTRGQQVTLRCSPKSGHDTVSWYQQALGQGPQFIFQYYEEEERQRGNFPDRFSGHQFPNYSSELNVNALLLGDSALYLCASSWGAEGYNEQFFGPGTRLTVL.

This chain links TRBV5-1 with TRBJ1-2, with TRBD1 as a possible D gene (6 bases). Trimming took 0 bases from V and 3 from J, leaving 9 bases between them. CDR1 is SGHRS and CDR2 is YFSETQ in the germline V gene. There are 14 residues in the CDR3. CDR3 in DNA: TGCGCCAGCAGCTTGGACAGGGTGGACTATGGCTACACCTTC. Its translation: CASSLDRVDYGYTF.

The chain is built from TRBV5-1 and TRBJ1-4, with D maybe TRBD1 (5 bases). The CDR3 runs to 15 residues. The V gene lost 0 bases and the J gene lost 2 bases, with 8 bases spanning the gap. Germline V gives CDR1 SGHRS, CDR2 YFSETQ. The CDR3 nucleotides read TGCGCCAGCAGCTTGGGGACAATTACTAATGAAAAACTGTTTTTT. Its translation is CASSLGTITNEKLFF.

The CDR3 region has the DNA TGTGCCAGTAGTTATTTCGATTCACCCCTCCACTTT. Its translation: CASSYFDSPLHF. This chain joins TRBV19 and TRBJ1-6; D gene uncertain. This CDR3 is built from 12 residues. Per the germline V gene, CDR1 is LNHDA and CDR2 is SQIVND (reference sequence). Trimming stripped 5 bases from V and 8 bases from J, with 7 bases between.

The CDR3 spells CASGWQNTEAFF. CDR3 DNA sequence: TGTGCCAGCGGTTGGCAGAACACTGAAGCTTTCTTT. V and J are TRBV5-6 and TRBJ1-1; no clear D gene. The CDR3 runs to 12 residues. V lost 7 bases and J lost 1, with 8 bases in between. The V gene's germline CDR1 is SGHDT and CDR2 YYEEEE.

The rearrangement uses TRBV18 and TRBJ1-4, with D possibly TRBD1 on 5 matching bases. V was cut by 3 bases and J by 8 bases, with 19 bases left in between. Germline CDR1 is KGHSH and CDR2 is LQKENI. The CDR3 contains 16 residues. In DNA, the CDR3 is TGTGCCAGCTCACCCCAATCGTCGGGGTCAGGGGAAAAACTGTTTTTT. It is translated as CASSPQSSGSGEKLFF. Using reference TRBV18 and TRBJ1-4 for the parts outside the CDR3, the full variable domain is NAGVMQNPRHLVRRRGQEARLRCSPMKGHSHVYWYRQLPEEGLKFMVYLQKENIIDESGMPKERFSAEFPKEGPSILRIQQVVRGDSAAYFCASSPQSSGSGEKLFFGSGTQLSVL.

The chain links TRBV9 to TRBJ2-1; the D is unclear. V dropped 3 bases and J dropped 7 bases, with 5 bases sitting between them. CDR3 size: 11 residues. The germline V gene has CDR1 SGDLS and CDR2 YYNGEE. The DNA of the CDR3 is TGTGCCAGCAGCGGTCAAAATGAGCAGTTCTTC. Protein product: CASSGQNEQFF.

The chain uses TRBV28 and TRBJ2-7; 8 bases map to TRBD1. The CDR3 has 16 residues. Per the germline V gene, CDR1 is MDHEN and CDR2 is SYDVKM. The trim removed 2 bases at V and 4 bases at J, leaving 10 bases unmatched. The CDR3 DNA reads TGTGCCAGCAGTTTAGGCCGGGACAGGAAAAAATACGAGCAGTACTTC. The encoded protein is CASSLGRDRKKYEQYF.

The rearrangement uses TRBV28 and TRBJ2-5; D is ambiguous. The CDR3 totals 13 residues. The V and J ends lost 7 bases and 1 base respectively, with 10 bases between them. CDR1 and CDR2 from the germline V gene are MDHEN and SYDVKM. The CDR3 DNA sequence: TGTGCCAGCATTGAGGCAGCCCAAGAGACCCAGTACTTC. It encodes CASIEAAQETQYF.